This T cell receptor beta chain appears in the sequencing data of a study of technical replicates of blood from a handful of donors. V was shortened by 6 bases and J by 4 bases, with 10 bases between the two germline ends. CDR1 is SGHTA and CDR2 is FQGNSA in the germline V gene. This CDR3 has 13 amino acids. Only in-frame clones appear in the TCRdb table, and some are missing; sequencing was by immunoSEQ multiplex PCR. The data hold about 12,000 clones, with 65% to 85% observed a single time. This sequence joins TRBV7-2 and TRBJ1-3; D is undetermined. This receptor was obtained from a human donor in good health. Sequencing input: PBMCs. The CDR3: CASRFSGGNTIYF. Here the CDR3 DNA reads TGTGCCAGCAGGTTCTCGGGGGGAAACACCATATATTTT.